This entry features one TCR beta chain sequence. Trimming took 1 base from V and 2 from J; bases not matched to a gene: 11. CDR3 size: 20 residues. Germline loops: CDR1 LNHDA, CDR2 SQIVND (reference sequence). This record belongs to a study of control samples from healthy donors and cancer patients. Libraries were prepared by immunoSEQ multiplex PCR; TCRdb keeps only in-frame clonotypes and omits some of them. The sample carries tens of thousands of clones, approximately 89% recorded once. Material: PBMCs. The V and J genes are TRBV19 and TRBJ2-4, with 13 bases fitting TRBD2. The receptor was derived from a man aged 40-49 years with colorectal cancer. CDR3 nucleotides: TGTGCCAGTAGTATAGTAGGGACTAGCGGGATGAAGGGGTCCAAAAACATTCAGTACTTC. Translated, it gives CASSIVGTSGMKGSKNIQYF.